The clone carrying this T cell receptor beta chain has just one count. Donation came from healthy HIV-negative adults that had no recent acute infections or vaccinations. This entry comes from a study of shared clonotypes between healthy human individuals. Turning to the study itself: Each donor's CD4 naive and CD4 memory cells filled three plates apiece, CD8 naive two, and CD8 memory one.

CDR3 length: 15 amino acids. CDR1 is KGHSH, CDR2 LQKENI, per germline. V lost 0 bases to trimming and J lost 8 bases, with 13 bases between them. Assay: immunoSEQ multiplex PCR; the TCRdb copy retains only in-frame clones and omits some. Of 900,000 to 1,200,000 clones listed, 75% to 85% are singletons. V and J are TRBV18 and TRBJ1-4; D possibly corresponds to TRBD1 (6 bases). The clonotype originates from a man aged 18-30 years in good health. Some clones in this sample may be carry-over from other donors' samples. Material for sequencing was memory CD4+ T cells from PBMCs. Indicated subset: CD45RA-negative fraction. In nucleotides, the CDR3 is TGTGCCAGCTCACCACCGGGGGGGCTGGCGGAAAAACTGTTTTTT. The encoded protein is CASSPPGGLAEKLFF.